The 9 T cell receptor beta chains below all came from one sample that was sequenced in a study of post-analysis software for immune sequencing data. The study, taken as a whole, reports: The study found TRBV5-6, TRBV5-1 and TRBV20-1 among five TRBV segments more frequent in patients than controls.

TCR beta libraries were prepared from cDNA with unique molecular identifiers. One entry per CDR3 protein results from TCRdb running MiXCR on the PCR reads. The data hold 350,000 to 450,000 distinct CDR3 sequences, with roughly 38% observed a single time. These receptors' antigens are unknown. The sequenced material came from blood. These receptors originate from a girl aged 5-17 years with multiple sclerosis.

Points on this clonotype: A much larger clone lies one base from this, so it may be a read error. The chain links TRBV12-3 or TRBV12-4 to TRBJ2-5; 8 bases are shared with TRBD1. The CDR3 consists of 14 residues. Losses at the gene ends were 4 bases for V and 11 bases for J; bases not matched to a gene: 12. This CDR3 reads CASSWGQGAYGQYF. As DNA, the CDR3 is TGTGCCAGCAGTTGGGGGCAGGGGGCCTACGGGCAGTACTTC.

The V call is TRBV29-1, the J call TRBJ2-1; no clear D. V lost 4 bases and J 1 base, leaving 17 bases between the germline ends. CDR1 and CDR2 (germline): SQVTM, ANQGSEA. CDR3 size: 16 residues. In nucleotides, the CDR3 is TGCAGCGTTGTAGGATCGCCAAGCTTGTCCTACAATGAGCAGTTCTTC. Translation: CSVVGSPSLSYNEQFF.

The CDR3 DNA reads TGTGCCAGCACATACCAAACAGGGGGCAACGCTTTCTTT. It is translated as CASTYQTGGNAFF. The chain uses TRBV7-9 and TRBJ1-1, with 9 positions matching TRBD1. There are 13 residues in the CDR3. J gave up 11 bases and V 7 bases, and 11 bases lay outside the gene matches. Germline CDR1 and CDR2: SEHNR and FQNEAQ (reference sequence). Looking up the rest from reference TRBV7-9 and TRBJ1-1 gives the full variable domain: DTGVSQNPRHKITKRGQNVTFRCDPISEHNRLYWYRQTLGQGPEFLTYFQNEAQLEKSRLLSDRFSAERPKGSFSTLEIQRTEQGDSAMYLCASTYQTGGNAFFGQGTRLTVV.

DNA of the CDR3: TGCAGTGCTTCAGCCTCTCCCGGGGGCACAGATACGCAGTATTTT. Residues: CSASASPGGTDTQYF. The chain recombines TRBV20-1 with TRBJ2-3; the D gene is possibly TRBD2 (5 bases). V shed 5 bases and J shed 1 base, with 16 bases lying between them. CDR1 DFQATT and CDR2 SNEGSKA come from the germline V gene (reference sequence). The CDR3 is made up of 15 amino acids.

For the CDR3, the DNA is TGTGCCAGCAGTCGGGCCGGGACAGGCGGGGGCGAGCAGTACTTC. Protein: CASSRAGTGGGEQYF. The gene calls are TRBV28 and TRBJ2-7, with a possible D match to TRBD1 (8 bases). V was cut by 5 bases and J by 6 bases, with 20 bases left in between. Per germline, CDR1 MDHEN and CDR2 SYDVKM. The CDR3 runs 15 residues.

The V and J genes are TRBV2 and TRBJ1-1, with 7 bases matching TRBD1. CDR3 length: 15 amino acids. Trimming took 3 bases from V and 5 from J; bases not matched to a gene: 9. Germline CDR1 is SNHLY and CDR2 is FYNNEI. CDR3 DNA sequence: TGTGCCAGCAGTGATGTGCGACAGGGAAGGACTGAAGCTTTCTTT. Encoded protein: CASSDVRQGRTEAFF.

This clonotype was found many times. The genes are TRBV6-5 and TRBJ2-7; no definite D call. This CDR3 region has 15 residues. CDR1 MNHEY and CDR2 SVGAGI come from the germline V gene. Deletions cut 0 bases from V and 2 bases from J, with 11 bases between. DNA of the CDR3: TGTGCCAGCAGTTACTCGGGCCTCCCAACCTACGAGCAGTACTTC. Translated, it gives CASSYSGLPTYEQYF.

This clonotype was seen a handful of times. The chain couples TRBV28 to TRBJ2-7, with D unresolved. The CDR3 contains 15 residues. Trimming shortened V by 2 bases and J by 2 bases, and 13 bases separated the two germline ends. Germline V gene lookup returns CDR1 MDHEN and CDR2 SYDVKM. The CDR3 coding sequence is TGTGCCAGCAGTTTAGACGGAATTGGCGCCTACGAGCAGTACTTC. Its translation is CASSLDGIGAYEQYF.

In its sample, this clonotype was seen a few times. The chain joins TRBV6-2 or TRBV6-3 to TRBJ1-1; 9 bases agree with TRBD1. This CDR3 comprises 14 residues. V lost 8 bases, J lost 2 bases, and 6 bases stayed unmatched. Looked up from germline, CDR1 is MNHEY and CDR2 is SVGEGT. CDR3 coding DNA: TGTGCCAGCGGCCGGGACAGGGCCAACACTGAAGCTTTCTTT. Translating gives CASGRDRANTEAFF.